This paragraph covers one TCR beta chain sequence. Its antigen is not identified. Repertoires were generated with immunoSEQ multiplex PCR, while TCRdb's copy carries only in-frame clones and drops some. In the table there are about 240,000 clones, about 86% of which are singletons. This record comes from a study of cytomegalovirus exposure and HLA in healthy donors. Whole-study context: The 110 or so validation repertoires used a platform that matched the one used for the 550 to 800 first-cohort repertoires, as a later analysis reported.

Study-wide findings and caveats: It was reportedly the case that the classifier diagnosed cytomegalovirus status with high specificity and sensitivity.

This CDR3 spans 16 amino acids. V lost 4 bases, J lost 2 bases, and 9 bases stayed unmatched. CDR1 SGHDT and CDR2 YYEEEE come from the germline V gene. The sequenced material came from PBMCs. The genes are TRBV5-6 and TRBJ2-7; 10 bases are a match to TRBD1. The source of this sequence is a woman aged 25 to 45 in good health and CMV-seropositive. The DNA for the CDR3 is TGTGCCAGCAGCCCTCTCAGGGACAGGGGTACCTACGAGCAGTACTTC. Amino acids: CASSPLRDRGTYEQYF.